This entry lists 12 T cell receptor beta chains sequenced from one sample in a study of blood T cell repertoires in COVID-19. Profiled with immunoSEQ multiplex PCR; TCRdb holds only in-frame clones, not every one. The table records about 200,000 clones, approximately 80% of them present only once. Sequenced material: peripheral blood. Receptors originate from a human donor in a cohort sampled during active COVID-19.

V gene TRBV24-1 combines with J gene TRBJ2-3; 11 bases are shared with TRBD1. The J segment lost 2 bases and the V segment lost 3 bases, leaving 3 bases of the junction unmatched. This CDR3 has 16 residues. Per the germline V gene, CDR1 is KGHDR and CDR2 is SFDVKD. CDR3 sequence: CATSDPGQGVTDTQYF. The CDR3 DNA sequence: TGTGCCACCAGTGATCCGGGACAGGGGGTCACAGATACGCAGTATTTT.

The table lists this clone with a few counts. Here the CDR3 reads CSLGRLAGDEQYF. The CDR3, as DNA: TGCAGCCTCGGGAGGCTAGCGGGAGACGAGCAGTACTTC. The gene calls are TRBV29-1 and TRBJ2-7; 10 nucleotides align to TRBD2. V trimming: 8 bases; J trimming: 5 bases; junction bases outside the gene matches: 9. In germline, CDR1 is SQVTM, CDR2 ANQGSEA. The CDR3 has 13 residues.

The chain links TRBV3-1 (or the pseudogene TRBV3-2) to TRBJ2-5; D is perhaps TRBD1 (7 bases). Germline lookup yields CDR1 LGHDT and CDR2 YNNKEL (reference sequence). V dropped 0 bases and J dropped 3 bases, with 26 bases sitting between them. This CDR3 spans 20 amino acids. CDR3 sequence reads: CASSQDVRRGLAGHEETQYF. DNA for the CDR3: TGTGCCAGCAGCCAAGATGTTAGGAGGGGGCTGGCGGGACATGAAGAGACCCAGTACTTC.

This rearrangement joins TRBV12-5 to TRBJ2-2; D possibly corresponds to TRBD1 (5 bases). CDR3 length equals 14 residues. Trimming shortened V by 4 bases and J by 5 bases, and 11 bases separated the two germline ends. Germline lookup yields CDR1 LGHNT and CDR2 FRNRAP. The CDR3: CASGSQGITGELFF. As DNA, the CDR3 is TGTGCTAGTGGTTCCCAGGGAATTACCGGGGAGCTGTTTTTT.

The V and J genes are TRBV29-1 and TRBJ2-2; TRBD2 matches at 10 bases. V was clipped by 3 bases and J by 4 bases; unmatched bases: 5. Looked up from germline, CDR1 is SQVTM and CDR2 is ANQGSEA. The CDR3 is 15 residues long. The CDR3 reads CSVDPGLAVTGELFF. In nucleotides, the CDR3 is TGCAGCGTTGACCCAGGACTAGCGGTCACCGGGGAGCTGTTTTTT.

The chain combines TRBV7-6 with TRBJ2-7; 11 positions match TRBD2. Germline lookup yields CDR1 SGHVS and CDR2 FNYEAQ. The CDR3 consists of 15 residues. The V gene end was trimmed by 4 bases and the J gene end by 6 bases; junction bases not matched to a gene: 8. In DNA form, the CDR3 reads TGTGCCAGCAGCTCCACTAGCGGGAGAGGCCGCGAGCAGTACTTC. Translating it yields CASSSTSGRGREQYF.

The chain is built from TRBV11-2 and TRBJ2-7, with 8 bases lining up with TRBD1. This CDR3 comprises 12 residues. The germline V gene encodes CDR1 SGHAT and CDR2 FQNNGV. Trimming removed 2 bases from V and 12 bases from J; junction bases left unmatched: 6. CDR3 in DNA: TGTGCCAGCAGCTTACAAGGACAGGGTCGGTACTTC. Translated: CASSLQGQGRYF.

V gene TRBV19 combines with J gene TRBJ2-7, with TRBD1 identical over 10 bases. CDR1 LNHDA and CDR2 SQIVND come from the germline V gene (reference sequence). Trimming removed 3 bases from V and 4 bases from J; junction bases left unmatched: 6. The CDR3 covers 15 residues. The CDR3 reads CASSIGQGVWYEQYF. CDR3 coding DNA: TGTGCCAGTAGTATTGGACAGGGGGTTTGGTACGAGCAGTACTTC.

The rearrangement links TRBV5-1 to TRBJ2-3; D not certain. This CDR3 has 13 amino acids. With 4 bases removed from V and 1 base from J, the gap between germline ends came to 7 bases. Germline V gene sequence: CDR1 SGHRS, CDR2 YFSETQ. The CDR3 spells CASSIAGTDTQYF. CDR3 nucleotide sequence: TGCGCCAGCAGCATCGCGGGCACAGATACGCAGTATTTT.

V gene TRBV29-1 combines with J gene TRBJ2-2, with 10 bases lining up with TRBD1. The CDR3 consists of 14 residues. From germline, CDR1 is SQVTM and CDR2 ANQGSEA. Trimming cost V 7 bases and J 8 bases; bases outside gene matches: 10. CDR3 nucleotide sequence: TGCAGCGCCCGCGGACAGGGGGAGATAGGGGAGCTGTTTTTT. It specifies CSARGQGEIGELFF.

The J gene is TRBJ2-1, the V gene TRBV5-4; 8 nucleotides agree with TRBD2. This CDR3 is 18 amino acids long. CDR1 is SGHNT, CDR2 YYREEE, per germline (reference sequence). The V gene end was trimmed by 0 bases and the J gene end by 5 bases; junction bases not matched to a gene: 13. CDR3 DNA sequence: TGTGCCAGCAGCTTGGCCATCGGCCGGGAGGGCGCAGACAATGAGCAGTTCTTC. This encodes CASSLAIGREGADNEQFF. Variable domain in full (rest from reference TRBV5-4 and TRBJ2-1): ETGVTQSPTHLIKTRGQQVTLRCSSQSGHNTVSWYQQALGQGPQFIFQYYREEENGRGNFPPRFSGLQFPNYSSELNVNALELDDSALYLCASSLAIGREGADNEQFFGPGTRLTVL.

The chain employs TRBV7-2 and TRBJ2-3; 10 positions agree with TRBD1. Germline CDR1 is SGHTA and CDR2 is FQGNSA. The CDR3 totals 15 residues. Trimming at V came to 1 base and at J to 7 bases, leaving 5 bases not matched to a gene. The CDR3 nucleotides read TGTGCCAGCAGCTTAGGGTGGGACAGGGGTTATACGCAGTATTTT. Encoded protein: CASSLGWDRGYTQYF.